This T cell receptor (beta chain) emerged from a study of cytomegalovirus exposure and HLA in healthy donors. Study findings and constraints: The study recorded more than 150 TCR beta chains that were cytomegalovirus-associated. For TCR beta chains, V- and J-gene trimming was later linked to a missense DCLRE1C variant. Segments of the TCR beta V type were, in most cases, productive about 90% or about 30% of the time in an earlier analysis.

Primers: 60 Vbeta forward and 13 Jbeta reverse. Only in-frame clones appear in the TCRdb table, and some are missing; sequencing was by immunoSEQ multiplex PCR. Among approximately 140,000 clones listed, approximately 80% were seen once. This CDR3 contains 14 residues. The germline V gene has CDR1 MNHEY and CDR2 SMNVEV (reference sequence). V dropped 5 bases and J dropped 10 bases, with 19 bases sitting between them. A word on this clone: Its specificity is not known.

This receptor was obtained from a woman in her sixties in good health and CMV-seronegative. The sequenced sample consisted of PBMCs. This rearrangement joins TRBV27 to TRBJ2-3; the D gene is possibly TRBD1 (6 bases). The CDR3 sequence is CASSPPTGLVAQYF. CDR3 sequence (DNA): TGTGCCAGCAGTCCCCCGACAGGTCTAGTTGCGCAGTATTTT.